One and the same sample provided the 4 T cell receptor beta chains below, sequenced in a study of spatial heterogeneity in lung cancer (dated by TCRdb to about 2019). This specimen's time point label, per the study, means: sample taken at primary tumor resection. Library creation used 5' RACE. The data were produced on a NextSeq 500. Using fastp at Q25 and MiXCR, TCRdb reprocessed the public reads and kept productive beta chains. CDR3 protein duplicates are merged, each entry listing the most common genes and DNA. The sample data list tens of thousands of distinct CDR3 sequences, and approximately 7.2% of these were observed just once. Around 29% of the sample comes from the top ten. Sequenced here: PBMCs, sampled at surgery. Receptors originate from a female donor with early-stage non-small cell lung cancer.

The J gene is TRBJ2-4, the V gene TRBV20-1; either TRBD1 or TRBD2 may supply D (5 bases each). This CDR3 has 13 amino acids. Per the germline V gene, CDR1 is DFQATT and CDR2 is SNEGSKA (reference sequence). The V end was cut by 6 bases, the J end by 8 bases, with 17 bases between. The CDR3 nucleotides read TGCAGTGCGCTCAACCCCGGGACGGACATTCAGTACTTC. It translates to CSALNPGTDIQYF.

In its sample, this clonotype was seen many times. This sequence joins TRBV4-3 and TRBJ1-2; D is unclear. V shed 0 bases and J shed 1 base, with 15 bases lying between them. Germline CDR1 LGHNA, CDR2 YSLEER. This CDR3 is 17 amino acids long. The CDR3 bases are TGCGCCAGCAGCCAAGATCTATCGACTGACATTAACTATGGCTACACCTTC. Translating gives CASSQDLSTDINYGYTF.

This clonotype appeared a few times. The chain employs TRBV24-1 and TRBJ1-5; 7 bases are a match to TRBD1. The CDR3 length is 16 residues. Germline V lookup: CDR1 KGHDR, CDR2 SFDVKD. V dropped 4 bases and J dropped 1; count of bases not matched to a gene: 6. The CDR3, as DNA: TGTGCCACCAGTGACCGACAGGGATCGAGCAATCAGCCCCAGCATTTT. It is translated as CATSDRQGSSNQPQHF.

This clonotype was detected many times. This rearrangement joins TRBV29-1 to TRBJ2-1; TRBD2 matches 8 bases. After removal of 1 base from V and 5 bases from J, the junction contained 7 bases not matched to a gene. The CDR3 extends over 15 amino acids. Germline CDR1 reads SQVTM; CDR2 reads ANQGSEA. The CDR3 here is CSVEGSSGHHNEQFF. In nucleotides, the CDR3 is TGCAGCGTTGAAGGGTCTAGCGGGCACCACAATGAGCAGTTCTTC.